The clone carrying this T cell receptor beta chain has only one observation. Profiling relied on immunoSEQ multiplex PCR, and the TCRdb table lists in-frame clones only, not all of them. The table lists about 80,000 clones, roughly 86% of them singletons. The record originates from a study of control samples from healthy donors and cancer patients. Germline V gives CDR1 GTSNPN, CDR2 SVGIG (reference sequence). The V end lost 2 bases, the J end lost 9 bases, and 10 bases lay between the germline ends. The CDR3 covers 12 residues. The TCR originated in a man in his fifties or sixties in good health. This sequence joins TRBV30 and TRBJ1-4; D not resolved. Input material: blood. CDR3 DNA: TGTGCCTGGAGTCTCACCGGGAAAAAACTGTTTTTT. Its protein is CAWSLTGKKLFF.